The 2 T cell receptor beta chains below come from one sample, sequenced in a study of T-cell reconstitution after alpha-beta-depleted transplantation in children. The authors prepared the TCRbeta library with unique molecular identifiers. From the PCR reads, TCRdb called clonotypes with MiXCR, one entry per CDR3 protein. The sample shows hundreds of thousands of distinct CDR3 sequences, about 21% of them seen only once. The sequencing here drew on PBMCs, mostly from graft donor cells, taken 360 days after TCRalphabeta/CD19-depleted stem cell transplant. Source of these receptors: a boy less than two years old who had a stem cell transplant for acute myeloid leukemia, so the T cells may come from the graft donor.

This clonotype has a count of ten or more. The chain has TRBV29-1 and TRBJ2-6; 7 positions match TRBD2. The CDR3 is 17 amino acids. Per germline, CDR1 SQVTM and CDR2 ANQGSEA. Germline trimming cut 0 bases from V and 5 bases from J; bases unmatched to any gene: 10. The CDR3, as DNA: TGCAGCGTTGAAGATCGGGAGGTCTGGCTCTGGGCCAACGTCCTGACTTTC. It encodes CSVEDREVWLWANVLTF.

This clonotype came up a few times. This chain joins TRBV4-3 and TRBJ2-3; D assignment may be TRBD1 or TRBD2 (5 bases each). The length of the CDR3 is 17 residues. Per the germline V gene, CDR1 is LGHNA and CDR2 is YSLEER. V lost 0 bases and J lost 8, with 21 bases in between. Here the CDR3 DNA reads TGCGCCAGCAGCCAAGATCCCCGGGGACCCCTCGGAGGTACGCAGTATTTT. Amino acid sequence: CASSQDPRGPLGGTQYF.